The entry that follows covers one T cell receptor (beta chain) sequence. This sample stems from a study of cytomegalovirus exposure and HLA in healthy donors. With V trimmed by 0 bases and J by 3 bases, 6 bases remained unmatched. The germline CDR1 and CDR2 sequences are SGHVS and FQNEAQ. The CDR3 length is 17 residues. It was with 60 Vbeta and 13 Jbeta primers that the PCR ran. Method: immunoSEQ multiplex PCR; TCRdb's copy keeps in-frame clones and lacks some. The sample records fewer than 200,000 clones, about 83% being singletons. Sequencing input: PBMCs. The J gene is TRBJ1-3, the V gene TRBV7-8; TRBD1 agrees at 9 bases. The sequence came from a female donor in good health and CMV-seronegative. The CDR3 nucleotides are TGTGCCAGCAGCTTAGCAGTACAGGGGGCGTTTGGAAACACCATATATTTT. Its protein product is CASSLAVQGAFGNTIYF.